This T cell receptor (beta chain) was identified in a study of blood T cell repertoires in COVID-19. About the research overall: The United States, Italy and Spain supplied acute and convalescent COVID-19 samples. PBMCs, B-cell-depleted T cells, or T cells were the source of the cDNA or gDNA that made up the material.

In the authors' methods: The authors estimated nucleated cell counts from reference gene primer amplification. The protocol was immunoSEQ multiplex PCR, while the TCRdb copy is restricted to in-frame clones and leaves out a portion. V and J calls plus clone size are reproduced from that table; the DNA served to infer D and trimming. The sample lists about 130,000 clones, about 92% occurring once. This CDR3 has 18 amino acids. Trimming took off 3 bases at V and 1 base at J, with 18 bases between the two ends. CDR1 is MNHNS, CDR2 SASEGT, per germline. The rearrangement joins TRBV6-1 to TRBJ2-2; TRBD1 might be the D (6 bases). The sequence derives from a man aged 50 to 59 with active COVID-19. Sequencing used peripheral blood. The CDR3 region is CASSEFLQGMVNTGELFF. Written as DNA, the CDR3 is TGTGCCAGCAGTGAGTTCTTACAGGGTATGGTGAACACCGGGGAGCTGTTTTTT.